This passage covers 10 T cell receptor beta chains from one sample sequenced in a study of Ad26.COV2.S vaccination and SARS-CoV-2 variants. Sample treatment: some 20 received Ad26.COV2.S at low or high dose, single or two shots; about 5 received placebo; per-sample allocation not given. All samples were drawn on day 63, counting from the first vaccine or placebo injection. The method was immunoSEQ multiplex PCR; TCRdb's version includes in-frame clones alone and lacks a portion of them. The data contain more than 300,000 clones, approximately 90% of them singletons. This specimen was peripheral blood, taken in a trial of Ad26.COV2.S vaccine versus placebo. Every receptor here comes from a person aged 18-65 years who received the Ad26.COV2.S COVID-19 vaccine or a placebo.

Here the CDR3 reads CSVYGLARAYNEQFF. Written as DNA, the CDR3 is TGCAGCGTCTACGGGTTGGCTAGGGCCTACAATGAGCAGTTCTTC. V and J are TRBV29-1 and TRBJ2-1; D uncertain. Per germline, CDR1 SQVTM and CDR2 ANQGSEA. The CDR3 contains 15 residues. Trimming cost V 6 bases and J 2 bases, with 17 bases left between them.

The rearrangement uses TRBV24-1 and TRBJ2-3; D ambiguous. The germline V and J ends were trimmed by 9 bases and 6 bases, with 12 bases remaining between them. Germline V gene data show CDR1 as KGHDR and CDR2 as SFDVKD. This CDR3 region has 12 residues. The CDR3 nucleotides read TGTGCCACCTCAAAAGGGTCGGATACGCAGTATTTT. Protein: CATSKGSDTQYF.

This chain links TRBV5-4 with TRBJ2-1; TRBD2 matches 8 bases. Losses at the gene ends were 4 bases for V and 3 bases for J; bases not matched to a gene: 12. The CDR3 covers 17 residues. The germline CDR1 and CDR2 sequences are SGHNT and YYREEE (reference sequence). CDR3 loop: CASSLPGSGRGYNEQFF. DNA of the CDR3: TGTGCCAGCAGCCTTCCGGGGAGCGGGAGAGGCTACAATGAGCAGTTCTTC.

The chain carries TRBV19 and TRBJ2-7; 7 bases line up with TRBD1. Germline loops: CDR1 LNHDA, CDR2 SQIVND (reference sequence). This CDR3 region has 15 residues. Trimming cost V 6 bases and J 1 base; bases outside gene matches: 9. CDR3 DNA: TGTGCCAGTAGCGACGGGACAGCTCTATCCTACGAGCAGTACTTC. Translating gives CASSDGTALSYEQYF.

The rearrangement uses TRBV10-3 and TRBJ2-2; D possibly matches TRBD1 or TRBD2 (5 bases each). CDR3 size: 14 residues. Germline V gives CDR1 ENHRY, CDR2 SYGVKD. V was clipped by 10 bases and J by 0 bases, with 12 bases between them. The CDR3 DNA reads as TGTGCCACCGCTTGGGGGACGAACACCGGGGAGCTGTTTTTT. This codes for CATAWGTNTGELFF.

This chain links TRBV7-2 with TRBJ1-1, with D maybe TRBD1 (5 bases). Germline lookup yields CDR1 SGHTA and CDR2 FQGNSA. There are 15 residues in the CDR3. V was cut by 1 base and J by 0 bases, with 9 bases left in between. The CDR3 spells CASSLVGLLNTEAFF. The CDR3 region has the DNA TGTGCCAGCAGCTTAGTGGGACTTCTGAACACTGAAGCTTTCTTT.

The V and J genes are TRBV7-9 and TRBJ2-6, with D perhaps TRBD1 (5 bases). The CDR3 runs 15 residues. Trimming took off 6 bases at V and 3 bases at J, with 12 bases between the two ends. The germline CDR1 and CDR2 sequences are SEHNR and FQNEAQ (reference sequence). CDR3: CASSIGVGGANVLTF. The CDR3 nucleotides are TGTGCCAGCAGTATAGGGGTAGGTGGGGCCAACGTCCTGACTTTC. The variable domain in full, with the rest retrieved from reference TRBV7-9 and TRBJ2-6, is DTGVSQNPRHKITKRGQNVTFRCDPISEHNRLYWYRQTLGQGPEFLTYFQNEAQLEKSRLLSDRFSAERPKGSFSTLEIQRTEQGDSAMYLCASSIGVGGANVLTFGAGSRLTVL.

In this sample, this clone turned up once. The rearrangement joins TRBV7-2 to TRBJ2-7; no firm D call. This CDR3 comprises 15 residues. CDR1 is SGHTA, CDR2 FQGNSA, per germline. V was pared by 6 bases and J by 0 bases, with 15 bases between. Here the CDR3 DNA reads TGTGCCAGCAGTGAGAGGTACAGCCTCTCCTACGAGCAGTACTTC. It is translated as CASSERYSLSYEQYF.

The chain joins TRBV11-2 to TRBJ2-1; D unresolved. V dropped 4 bases and J dropped 5 bases, with 15 bases sitting between them. CDR3 length: 15 residues. Looked up from germline, CDR1 is SGHAT and CDR2 is FQNNGV. The CDR3 sequence is CASSSGRVSNNEQFF. CDR3 nucleotide sequence: TGTGCCAGCAGCTCTGGTCGAGTTAGTAACAATGAGCAGTTCTTC.

The V call is TRBV27, the J call TRBJ1-6; D is perhaps TRBD1 (5 bases). CDR1 is MNHEY and CDR2 is SMNVEV in the germline V gene (reference sequence). The ends were cut back, 6 bases at V and 3 bases at J, with 6 bases in the middle. The CDR3 is made up of 13 amino acids. This chain's CDR3 is CASSQGYNSPLHF. The CDR3 DNA follows: TGTGCCAGCAGCCAGGGCTATAATTCACCCCTCCACTTT.